A selection of T cell receptor beta chains follows, all from one sample in a study of cytomegalovirus exposure and HLA in healthy donors. Sequencing used immunoSEQ multiplex PCR; TCRdb keeps in-frame clones, though not all of them. This table holds 60,000 to 85,000 clones, roughly 81% found once. Sequenced input: PBMCs. The receptors derive from a human donor in good health. CDR3s include the opening cysteine and the closing phenylalanine or tryptophan. A D gene is named only where the DNA matches it firmly. Clone sizes are given selectively: once, few, many, or a class where the clone is expanded.

TRBD1	-	TRBV18	TRBJ2-7	CASSPNRGNQGEQYF	TGTGCCAGCTCCCCTAACAGGGGGAATCAGGGCGAGCAGTACTTC
TRBD1	-	TRBV6-1	TRBJ1-5	CASSGGQGVPSLNQPQHF	TGTGCCAGCAGTGGGGGACAGGGGGTCCCCTCACTCAATCAGCCCCAGCATTTT
-	-	TRBV5-1	TRBJ2-7	CASRLWVDISYEQYF	TGCGCCAGCAGGTTGTGGGTTGACATTTCCTACGAGCAGTACTTC
TRBD2	-	TRBV5-5	TRBJ2-1	CASGLAGHNEQFF	TGTGCCAGCGGACTAGCGGGGCACAATGAGCAGTTCTTC
TRBD1	-	TRBV6-5	TRBJ2-5	CASSRTGKETQYF	TGTGCCAGCAGTCGGACAGGGAAGGAGACCCAGTACTTC
TRBD1	-	TRBV29-1	TRBJ2-6	CSVIGQGSGANVLTF	TGCAGCGTTATAGGACAGGGGAGCGGGGCCAACGTCCTGACTTTC
-	-	TRBV5-1	TRBJ2-3	CASKGGTANSFTDTQYF	TGCGCCAGCAAGGGAGGCACCGCCAACTCATTCACAGATACGCAGTATTTT
-	-	TRBV15	TRBJ2-7	CATSKTGSYEQYF	TGTGCCACCTCCAAAACAGGCTCCTACGAGCAGTACTTC
TRBD1	-	TRBV11-1	TRBJ2-1	CASSRTGINEQFF	TGTGCCAGCAGCCGGACAGGGATCAATGAGCAGTTCTTC
TRBD1	once	TRBV5-6	TRBJ1-3	CASSPRQGTSGNTIYF	TGTGCCAGCAGCCCCCGACAGGGCACCTCTGGAAACACCATATATTTT
-	-	TRBV6-1	TRBJ1-5	CASSDVGGRPPQHF	TGTGCCAGCAGTGATGTCGGGGGTCGTCCGCCCCAGCATTTT
-	-	TRBV6-1	TRBJ2-3	CASSEGPYTDTQYF	TGTGCCAGCAGTGAAGGCCCCTACACAGATACGCAGTATTTT
TRBD1	-	TRBV2	TRBJ1-1	CASSGGTGGYSTEAFF	TGTGCCAGCAGTGGGGGGACAGGAGGGTATAGCACTGAAGCTTTCTTT
TRBD2	-	TRBV28	TRBJ2-5	CASSLAGWEGQYF	TGTGCCAGCAGTTTAGCGGGGTGGGAGGGCCAGTACTTC
-	-	TRBV11-3	TRBJ1-4	CASSTEAGINEKLFF	TGTGCCAGCAGCACCGAGGCGGGGATTAATGAAAAACTGTTTTTT
TRBD1	-	TRBV9	TRBJ1-3	CASSPHGTAPGNTIYF	TGTGCCAGCAGCCCACATGGGACAGCTCCTGGAAACACCATATATTTT
TRBD1	-	TRBV10-2	TRBJ1-4	CASRQGAQEKLFF	TGCGCCAGTAGACAGGGAGCTCAGGAAAAACTGTTTTTT
-	-	TRBV30	TRBJ1-5	CAWSVTINQPQHF	TGTGCCTGGAGTGTAACAATTAATCAGCCCCAGCATTTT
TRBD2	-	TRBV7-8	TRBJ2-1	CASSLLGGRDVDEQFF	TGTGCCAGCAGCTTACTGGGAGGGAGGGATGTGGATGAGCAGTTCTTC
-	-	TRBV28	TRBJ1-2	CASSLGGAGIYGYTF	TGTGCCAGCAGTTTAGGCGGCGCGGGGATCTATGGCTACACCTTC
TRBD2	-	TRBV9	TRBJ2-1	CASSSYGTSGNEQFF	TGTGCCAGCAGCTCATACGGGACTAGCGGCAATGAGCAGTTCTTC
TRBD1	-	TRBV9	TRBJ1-4	CASSDRQGIGEKLFF	TGTGCCAGCAGCGATCGACAGGGAATTGGCGAAAAACTGTTTTTT
TRBD1	-	TRBV19	TRBJ2-1	CASSIPTGGDEQFF	TGTGCCAGTAGTATACCCACAGGGGGCGATGAGCAGTTCTTC
-	-	TRBV11-3	TRBJ2-5	CASSWDEGGETQYF	TGTGCCAGCAGCTGGGACGAGGGGGGGGAGACCCAGTACTTC
TRBD2	few	TRBV30	TRBJ2-4	CAWKRTGGNIQYF	TGTGCCTGGAAACGGACGGGGGGAAACATTCAGTACTTC
TRBD1	-	TRBV18	TRBJ2-2	CASSHRQGNAGELFF	TGTGCCAGCTCACATAGACAGGGGAACGCCGGGGAGCTGTTTTTT